The 3 T cell receptor beta chains given below trace back to one sample, sequenced in a study of tumor-infiltrating lymphocytes in localized non-small cell lung cancer (dated by TCRdb to the early 2020s). Library preparation employed the immunoSEQ multiplex PCR assay. TCRdb provides this immuneACCESS table in a form limited to in-frame rearrangements. Some clones are lacking; in checked studies, under half of them reflect an unresolved V gene, and why the rest are absent is not known. The sample includes several thousand clones, with over 50% observed a single time. The ten largest account for roughly 15% of the sample. The sequencing input was uninvolved lung tissue not adjacent to the tumor. These receptors all stem from a human donor with non-small cell lung cancer.

V and J are TRBV11-2 and TRBJ2-7; maybe TRBD2 (5 bases). V was trimmed by 9 bases and J by 0 bases, leaving 12 bases between them. Germline loops: CDR1 SGHAT, CDR2 FQNNGV. The CDR3 contains 13 residues. CDR3 protein: CASTGSNSYEQYF. CDR3 sequence (DNA): TGTGCCAGTACGGGATCCAACTCCTACGAGCAGTACTTC. The whole variable domain, filled in from reference TRBV11-2 and TRBJ2-7, reads EAGVAQSPRYKIIEKRQSVAFWCNPISGHATLYWYQQILGQGPKLLIQFQNNGVVDDSQLPKDRFSAERLKGVDSTLKIQPAKLEDSAVYLCASTGSNSYEQYFGPGTRLTVT.

The rearrangement links TRBV5-1 to TRBJ1-2; weak D call: TRBD1 (6 bases). Germline CDR1 and CDR2: SGHRS and YFSETQ. V was shortened by 5 bases and J by 2 bases, with 10 bases between the two germline ends. This CDR3 spans 13 amino acids. The CDR3: CASRKDRNYGYTF. The CDR3 coding sequence is TGCGCCAGCAGAAAGGACAGAAACTATGGCTACACCTTC.

This clone has only a few counts. The chain links TRBV6-1 to TRBJ2-3; no firm D call. Trimming took 5 bases from V and 0 from J, leaving 12 bases between them. In germline, CDR1 is MNHNS, CDR2 SASEGT. This CDR3 has 15 amino acids. Here the CDR3 DNA reads TGTGCCAGCAGTTCCCTACATTCTAGCACAGATACGCAGTATTTT. It encodes CASSSLHSSTDTQYF.